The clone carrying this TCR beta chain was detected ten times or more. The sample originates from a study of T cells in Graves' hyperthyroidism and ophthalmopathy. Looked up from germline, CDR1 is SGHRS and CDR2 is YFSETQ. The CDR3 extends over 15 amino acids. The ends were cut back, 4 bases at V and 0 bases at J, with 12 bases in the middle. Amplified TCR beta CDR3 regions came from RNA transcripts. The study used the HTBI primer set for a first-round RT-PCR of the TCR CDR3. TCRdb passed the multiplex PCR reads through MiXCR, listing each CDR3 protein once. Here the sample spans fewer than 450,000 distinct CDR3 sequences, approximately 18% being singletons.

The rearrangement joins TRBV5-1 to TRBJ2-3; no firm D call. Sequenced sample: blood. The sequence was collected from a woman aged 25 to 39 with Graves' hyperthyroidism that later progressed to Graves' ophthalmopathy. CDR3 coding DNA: TGCGCCAGCAGCCCACAACCCGCCAGCACAGATACGCAGTATTTT. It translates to CASSPQPASTDTQYF.